This T cell receptor (beta chain) is drawn from a study of shared clonotypes between healthy human individuals. About the research overall: Each donor contributed plates that comprised three CD4 naive, three CD4 memory, two CD8 naive and one CD8 memory.

In the authors' workflow: ImmunoSEQ supplied junction-only sequences lacking quality scores, so filtering was different. Measured with immunoSEQ multiplex PCR; TCRdb has only the in-frame clones, and not every one. The DNA gave D and trimming, while V, J and clone size come from that table. This sample carries about 680,000 clones, roughly 70% of them seen once, and the ten largest clones take over 1.5%. A word on this clone: Its antigen is not identified. Compared with germline, one end of the junction differs, possibly owing to a read error.

Study-wide findings and caveats: A few donors held approximately 4.5% of naive CD4 clonotypes in common. The researchers took only blood, and tissue repertoires probably look different.

Germline-derived CDR1 and CDR2 are LGHNA and YNFKEQ. The CDR3 covers 15 residues. This sequence originates from a woman aged 25 to 39 in good health. The sequenced sample was memory CD4+ T cells sorted from blood. Subset indicated: CD45RA-negative fraction. The chain is built from TRBV4-2 and TRBJ2-1, with 8 positions matching TRBD1. The DNA of the CDR3 is TGTGCCAGCAGAGAAACAGGGGGGTCCTTCAATGAGCAGTTCTTC. Encoded protein: CASRETGGSFNEQFF.